This entry describes one T cell receptor (beta chain). This entry belongs to a study of blood T cell repertoires in COVID-19. At the level of the study: The samples span acute and convalescent COVID-19 from the United States, Italy and Spain. Sample material is recorded as cDNA or gDNA derived from T cells, B-cell-depleted T cells, or PBMCs.

Per the original methods: For nucleated cells, counts were estimated from reference gene primer amplification. Assay used: immunoSEQ multiplex PCR; TCRdb lists only in-frame clones, some missing. D and trimming were read from the DNA, whereas the V and J calls and clone size are those reported in that table. The sample holds approximately 350,000 clones, around 83% seen once. Germline lookup yields CDR1 LGHNA and CDR2 YSLEER. The CDR3 spans 18 residues. J lost 7 bases, V lost 5 bases, and 15 bases had no gene match. Input material: peripheral blood. The rearrangement joins TRBV4-3 to TRBJ2-1, with 12 bases identical to TRBD2. The sequence was obtained from a man aged 25-40 years with active or convalescent COVID-19. CDR3 residues: CASSKGAASGRAGNEQFF. CDR3 in DNA: TGCGCCAGCAGCAAAGGCGCGGCTAGCGGGAGGGCCGGAAATGAGCAGTTCTTC.